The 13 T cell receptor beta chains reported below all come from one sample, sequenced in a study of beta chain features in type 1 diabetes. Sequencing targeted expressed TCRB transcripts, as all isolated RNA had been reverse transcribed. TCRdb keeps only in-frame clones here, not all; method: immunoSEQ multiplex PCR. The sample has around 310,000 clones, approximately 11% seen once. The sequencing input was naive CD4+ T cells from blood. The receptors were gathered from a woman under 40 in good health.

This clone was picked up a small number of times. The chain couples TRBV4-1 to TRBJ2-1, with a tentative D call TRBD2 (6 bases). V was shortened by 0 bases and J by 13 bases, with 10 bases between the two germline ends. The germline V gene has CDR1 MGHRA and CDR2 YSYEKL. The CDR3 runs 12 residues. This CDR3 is CASSQEGGLQFF. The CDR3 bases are TGCGCCAGCAGCCAAGAGGGGGGTCTTCAGTTCTTC.

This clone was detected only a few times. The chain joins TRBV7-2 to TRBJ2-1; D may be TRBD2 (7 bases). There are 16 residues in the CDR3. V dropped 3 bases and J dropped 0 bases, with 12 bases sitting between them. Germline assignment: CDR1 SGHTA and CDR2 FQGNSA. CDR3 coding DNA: TGTGCCAGCAGCTTTTGGGGAGGGGGCTCCTACAATGAGCAGTTCTTC. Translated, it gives CASSFWGGGSYNEQFF. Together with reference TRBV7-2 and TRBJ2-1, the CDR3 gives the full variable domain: GAGVSQSPSNKVTEKGKDVELRCDPISGHTALYWYRQSLGQGLEFLIYFQGNSAPDKSGLPSDRFSAERTGGSVSTLTIQRTQQEDSAVYLCASSFWGGGSYNEQFFGPGTRLTVL.

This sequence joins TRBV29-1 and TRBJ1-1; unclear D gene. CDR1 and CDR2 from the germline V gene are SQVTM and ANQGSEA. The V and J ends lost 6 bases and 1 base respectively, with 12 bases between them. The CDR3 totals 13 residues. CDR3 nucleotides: TGCAGCGTCACTAACACCGCGAACACTGAAGCTTTCTTT. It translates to CSVTNTANTEAFF.

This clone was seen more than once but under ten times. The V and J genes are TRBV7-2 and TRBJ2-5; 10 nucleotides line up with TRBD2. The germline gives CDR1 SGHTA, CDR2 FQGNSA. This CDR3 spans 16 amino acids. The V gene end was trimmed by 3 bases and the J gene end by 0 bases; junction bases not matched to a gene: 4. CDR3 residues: CASSFQLAGNQETQYF. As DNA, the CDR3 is TGTGCCAGCAGCTTCCAACTAGCGGGGAACCAAGAGACCCAGTACTTC.

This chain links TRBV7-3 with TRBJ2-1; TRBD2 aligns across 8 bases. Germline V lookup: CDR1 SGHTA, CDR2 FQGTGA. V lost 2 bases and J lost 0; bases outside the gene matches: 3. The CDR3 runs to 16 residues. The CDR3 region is CASSLHSGASYNEQFF. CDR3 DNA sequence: TGTGCCAGCAGCTTACATAGCGGGGCCTCCTACAATGAGCAGTTCTTC.

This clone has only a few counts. The CDR3 reads CASSVDVGVSTDTQYF. CDR3 nucleotide sequence: TGTGCCAGCAGCGTAGACGTAGGGGTTAGCACAGATACGCAGTATTTT. The chain combines TRBV9 with TRBJ2-3, with TRBD1 as a possible D gene (5 bases). The CDR3 contains 16 residues. V dropped 0 bases and J dropped 0 bases, with 11 bases sitting between them. CDR1 and CDR2 (germline): SGDLS, YYNGEE. The variable domain in full, with the rest retrieved from reference TRBV9 and TRBJ2-3, is DSGVTQTPKHLITATGQRVTLRCSPRSGDLSVYWYQQSLDQGLQFLIQYYNGEERAKGNILERFSAQQFPDLHSELNLSSLELGDSALYFCASSVDVGVSTDTQYFGPGTRLTVL.

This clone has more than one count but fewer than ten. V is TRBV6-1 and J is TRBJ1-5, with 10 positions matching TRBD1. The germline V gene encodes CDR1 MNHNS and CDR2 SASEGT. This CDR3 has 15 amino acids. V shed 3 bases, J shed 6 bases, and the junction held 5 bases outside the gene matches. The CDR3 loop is CASSDPGQGRQPQHF. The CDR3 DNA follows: TGTGCCAGCAGTGACCCGGGACAGGGGCGTCAGCCCCAGCATTTT.

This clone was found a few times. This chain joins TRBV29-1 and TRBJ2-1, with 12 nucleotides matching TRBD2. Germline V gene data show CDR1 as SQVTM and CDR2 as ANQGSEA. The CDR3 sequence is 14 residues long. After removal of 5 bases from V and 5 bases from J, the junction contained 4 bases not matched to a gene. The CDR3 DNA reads TGCAGCGTTTCCAGGACTAGCGGGAACAATGAGCAGTTCTTC. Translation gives CSVSRTSGNNEQFF.

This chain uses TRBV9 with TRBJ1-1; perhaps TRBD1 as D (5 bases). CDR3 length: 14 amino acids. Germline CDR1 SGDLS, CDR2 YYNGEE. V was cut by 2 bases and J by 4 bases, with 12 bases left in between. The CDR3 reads CASSVGGMGTEAFF. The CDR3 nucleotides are TGTGCCAGCAGCGTCGGGGGGATGGGCACTGAAGCTTTCTTT.

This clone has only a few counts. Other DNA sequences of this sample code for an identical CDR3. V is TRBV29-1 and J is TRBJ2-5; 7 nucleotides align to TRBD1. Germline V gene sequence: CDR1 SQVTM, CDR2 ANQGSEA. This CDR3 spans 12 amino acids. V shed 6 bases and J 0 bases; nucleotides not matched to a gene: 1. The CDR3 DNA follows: TGCAGCGTAGGGACAGACCAAGAGACCCAGTACTTC. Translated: CSVGTDQETQYF.

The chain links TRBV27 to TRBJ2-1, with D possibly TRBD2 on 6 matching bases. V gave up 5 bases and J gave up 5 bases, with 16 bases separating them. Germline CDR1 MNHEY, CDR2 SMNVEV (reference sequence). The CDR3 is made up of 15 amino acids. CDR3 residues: CASSLFLTRHNEQFF. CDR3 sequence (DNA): TGTGCCAGCAGTCTTTTCCTGACTAGGCACAATGAGCAGTTCTTC.

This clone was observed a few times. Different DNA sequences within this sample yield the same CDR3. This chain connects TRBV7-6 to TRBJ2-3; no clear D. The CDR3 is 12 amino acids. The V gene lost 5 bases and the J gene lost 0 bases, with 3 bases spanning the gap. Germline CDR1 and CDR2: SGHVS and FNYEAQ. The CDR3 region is CASSPSTDTQYF. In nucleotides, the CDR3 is TGTGCCAGCAGCCCTAGCACAGATACGCAGTATTTT.

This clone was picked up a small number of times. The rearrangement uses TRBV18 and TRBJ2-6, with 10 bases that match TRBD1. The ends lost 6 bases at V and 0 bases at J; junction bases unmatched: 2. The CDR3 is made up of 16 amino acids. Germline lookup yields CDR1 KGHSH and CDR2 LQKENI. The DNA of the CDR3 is TGTGCCAGCTCGGGACAGGGGCCCTCTGGGGCCAACGTCCTGACTTTC. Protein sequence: CASSGQGPSGANVLTF.